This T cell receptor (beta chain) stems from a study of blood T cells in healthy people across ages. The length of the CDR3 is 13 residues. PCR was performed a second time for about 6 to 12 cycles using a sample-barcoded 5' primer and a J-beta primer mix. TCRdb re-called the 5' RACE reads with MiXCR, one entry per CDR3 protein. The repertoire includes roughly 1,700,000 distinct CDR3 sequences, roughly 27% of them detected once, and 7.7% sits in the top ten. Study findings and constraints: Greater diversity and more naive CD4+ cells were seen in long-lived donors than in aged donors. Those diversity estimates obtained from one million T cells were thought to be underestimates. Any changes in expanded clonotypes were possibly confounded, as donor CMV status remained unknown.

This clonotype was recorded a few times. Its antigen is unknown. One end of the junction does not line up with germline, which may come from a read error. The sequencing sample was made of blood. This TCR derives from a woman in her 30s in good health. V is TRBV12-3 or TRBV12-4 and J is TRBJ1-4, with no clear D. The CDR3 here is CTSRFDTNEKLFF. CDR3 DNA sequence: TGTACCAGCAGGTTCGACACCAATGAAAAACTGTTTTTT.